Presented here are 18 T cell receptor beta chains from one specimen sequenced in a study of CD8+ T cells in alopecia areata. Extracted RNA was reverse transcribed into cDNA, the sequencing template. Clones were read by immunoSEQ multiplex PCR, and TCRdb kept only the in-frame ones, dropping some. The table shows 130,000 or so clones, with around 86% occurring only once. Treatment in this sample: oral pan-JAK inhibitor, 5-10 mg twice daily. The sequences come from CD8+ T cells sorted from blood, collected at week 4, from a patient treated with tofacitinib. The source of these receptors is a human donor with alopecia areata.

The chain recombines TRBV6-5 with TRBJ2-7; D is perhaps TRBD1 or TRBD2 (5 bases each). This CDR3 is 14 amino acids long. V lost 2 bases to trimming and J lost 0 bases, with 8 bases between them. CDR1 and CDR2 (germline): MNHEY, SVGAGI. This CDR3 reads CASSYEGTSYEQYF. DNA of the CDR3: TGTGCCAGCAGTTACGAGGGGACCTCCTACGAGCAGTACTTC.

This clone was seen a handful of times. The CDR3: CSGTGTGVTDTQYF. CDR3 in DNA: TGCAGCGGCACCGGGACAGGGGTTACAGATACGCAGTATTTT. The genes are TRBV29-1 and TRBJ2-3, with 10 bases lining up with TRBD1. Germline V gene lookup returns CDR1 SQVTM and CDR2 ANQGSEA. J was trimmed by 3 bases and V by 7 bases; bases with no gene match: 7. The CDR3 is 14 residues long.

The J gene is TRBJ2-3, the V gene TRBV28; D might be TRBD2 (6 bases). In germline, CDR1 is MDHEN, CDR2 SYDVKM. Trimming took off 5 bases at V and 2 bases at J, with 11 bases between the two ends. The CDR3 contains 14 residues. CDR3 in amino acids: CASSPTSTTDTQYF. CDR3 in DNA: TGTGCCAGCAGTCCTACTAGCACCACAGATACGCAGTATTTT. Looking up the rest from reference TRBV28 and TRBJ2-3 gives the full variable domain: DVKVTQSSRYLVKRTGEKVFLECVQDMDHENMFWYRQDPGLGLRLIYFSYDVKMKEKGDIPEGYSVSREKKERFSLILESASTNQTSMYLCASSPTSTTDTQYFGPGTRLTVL.

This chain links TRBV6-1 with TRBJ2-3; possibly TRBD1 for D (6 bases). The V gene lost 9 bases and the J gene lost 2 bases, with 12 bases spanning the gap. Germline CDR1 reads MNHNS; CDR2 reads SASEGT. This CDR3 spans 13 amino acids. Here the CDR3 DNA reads TGTGCCAGTTGGGACACCTTCACAGATACGCAGTATTTT. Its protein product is CASWDTFTDTQYF.

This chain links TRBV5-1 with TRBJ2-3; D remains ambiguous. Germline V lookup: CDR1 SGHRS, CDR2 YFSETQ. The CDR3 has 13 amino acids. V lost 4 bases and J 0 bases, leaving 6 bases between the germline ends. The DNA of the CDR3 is TGCGCCAGCAGCGTGACTAGCACAGATACGCAGTATTTT. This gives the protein CASSVTSTDTQYF.

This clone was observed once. The CDR3: CSVDRQGITDTQYF. For the CDR3, the DNA is TGCAGCGTTGATAGGCAGGGCATCACAGATACGCAGTATTTT. The rearrangement uses TRBV29-1 and TRBJ2-3, with D perhaps matching TRBD1 (5 bases). The length of the CDR3 is 14 residues. CDR1 and CDR2 from the germline V gene are SQVTM and ANQGSEA. The V and J ends lost 3 bases and 2 bases respectively, with 12 bases between them.

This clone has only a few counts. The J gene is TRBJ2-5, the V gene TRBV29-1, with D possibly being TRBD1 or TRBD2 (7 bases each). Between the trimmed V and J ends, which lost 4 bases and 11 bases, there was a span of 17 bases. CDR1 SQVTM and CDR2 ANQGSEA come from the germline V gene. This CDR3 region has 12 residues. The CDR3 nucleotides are TGCAGCGTTGTGGAGGGGGCGGGAGAGCAGTACTTC. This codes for CSVVEGAGEQYF.

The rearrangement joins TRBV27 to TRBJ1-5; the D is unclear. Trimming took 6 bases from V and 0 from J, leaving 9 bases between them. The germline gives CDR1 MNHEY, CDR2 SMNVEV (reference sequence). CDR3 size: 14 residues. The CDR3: CASSGANSNQPQHF. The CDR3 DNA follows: TGTGCCAGCAGCGGTGCCAATAGCAATCAGCCCCAGCATTTT.

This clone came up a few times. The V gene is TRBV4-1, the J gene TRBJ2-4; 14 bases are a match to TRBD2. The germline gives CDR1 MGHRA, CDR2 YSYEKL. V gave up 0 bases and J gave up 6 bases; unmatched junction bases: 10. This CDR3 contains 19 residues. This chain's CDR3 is CASSQDPPTSGGAVNIQYF. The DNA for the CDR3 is TGCGCCAGCAGCCAAGATCCCCCGACTAGCGGGGGGGCAGTAAACATTCAGTACTTC.

CDR3 in amino acids: CATSRTGTGKTEAFF. In DNA form, the CDR3 reads TGTGCCACCAGCAGAACCGGGACAGGTAAAACTGAAGCTTTCTTT. The chain uses TRBV15 and TRBJ1-1, with 8 nucleotides matching TRBD1. The CDR3 totals 15 residues. From germline, CDR1 is LNHNV and CDR2 YYDKDF (reference sequence). Unmatched junction bases numbered 7, after V lost 2 bases and J lost 5 bases. Supplemented by reference TRBV15 and TRBJ1-1, the full variable domain reads DAMVIQNPRYQVTQFGKPVTLSCSQTLNHNVMYWYQQKSSQAPKLLFHYYDKDFNNEADTPDNFQSRRPNTSFCFLDIRSPGLGDTAMYLCATSRTGTGKTEAFFGQGTRLTVV.

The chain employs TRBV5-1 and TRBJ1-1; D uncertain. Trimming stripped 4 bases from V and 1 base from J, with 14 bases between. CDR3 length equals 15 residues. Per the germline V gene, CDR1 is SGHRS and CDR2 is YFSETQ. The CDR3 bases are TGCGCCAGCAGCCCCTGGACCGACGAGAACACTGAAGCTTTCTTT. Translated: CASSPWTDENTEAFF.

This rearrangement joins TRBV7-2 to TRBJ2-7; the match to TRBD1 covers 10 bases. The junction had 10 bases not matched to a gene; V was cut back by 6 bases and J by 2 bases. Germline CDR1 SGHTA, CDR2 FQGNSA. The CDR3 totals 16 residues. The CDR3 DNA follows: TGTGCCAGCAGGGGGCCGGGGACAGGGGATCCCTACGAGCAGTACTTC. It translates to CASRGPGTGDPYEQYF.

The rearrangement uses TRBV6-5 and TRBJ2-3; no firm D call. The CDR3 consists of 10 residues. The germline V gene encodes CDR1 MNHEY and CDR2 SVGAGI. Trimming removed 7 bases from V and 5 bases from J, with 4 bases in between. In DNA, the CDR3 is TGTGCCAGCACCGGAGATACGCAGTATTTT. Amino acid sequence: CASTGDTQYF.

The CDR3 nucleotides read TGTGCCAGCAGTGATAGCGGGAGTGCGAACACCGGGGAGCTGTTTTTT. It is translated as CASSDSGSANTGELFF. The V call is TRBV2, the J call TRBJ2-2; 9 bases are a match to TRBD2. Germline V lookup: CDR1 SNHLY, CDR2 FYNNEI. The CDR3 covers 16 residues. Losses at the gene ends were 3 bases for V and 0 bases for J; bases not matched to a gene: 2.

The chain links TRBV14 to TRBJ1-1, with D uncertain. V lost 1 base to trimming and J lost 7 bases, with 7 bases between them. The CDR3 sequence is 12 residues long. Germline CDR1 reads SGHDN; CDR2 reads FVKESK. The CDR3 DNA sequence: TGTGCCAGCAGCCAAGTTGGTCATGAAGCTTTCTTT. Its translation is CASSQVGHEAFF.

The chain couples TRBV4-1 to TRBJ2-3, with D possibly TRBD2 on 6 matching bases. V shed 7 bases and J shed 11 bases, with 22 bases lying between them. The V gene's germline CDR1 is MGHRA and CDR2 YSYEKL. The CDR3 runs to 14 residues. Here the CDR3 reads CASTTGPQGGWQYF. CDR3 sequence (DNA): TGCGCCAGCACCACCGGGCCCCAGGGAGGTTGGCAGTATTTT.

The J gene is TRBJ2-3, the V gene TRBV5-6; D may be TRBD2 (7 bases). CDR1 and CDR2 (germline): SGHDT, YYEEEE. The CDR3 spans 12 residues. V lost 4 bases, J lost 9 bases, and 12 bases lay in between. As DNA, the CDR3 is TGTGCCAGCAGCCTGGGGGGGACAACGCAGTATTTT. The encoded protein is CASSLGGTTQYF.

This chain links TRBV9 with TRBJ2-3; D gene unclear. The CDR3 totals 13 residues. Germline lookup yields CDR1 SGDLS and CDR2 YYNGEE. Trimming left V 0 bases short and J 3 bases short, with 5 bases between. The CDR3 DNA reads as TGTGCCAGCAGCGTAGTCATGACAGATACGCAGTATTTT. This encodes CASSVVMTDTQYF.